The entry that follows covers one T cell receptor (beta chain) sequence. Its antigen target is currently unknown. Base qualities are not recorded, but no much larger clone differs from it by a single base. This sample stems from a study of T cells in localized non-small cell lung cancer (dated by TCRdb to about 2020). About the investigation overall: T cell repertoires of 200 to 300 early-stage NSCLC patients were analyzed, with tumors being compared against uninvolved tumor-adjacent lungs. All 240 or so NSCLC patients in the cohort were treatment-naive and had localized lung tumors that were resected. Of the NSCLC patients, 129 were male and roughly 100 were female, and the mean age was around 70 years.

V loses 4 bases of germline sequence and J loses 1 base, and the interval between the two ends is 19 bases. The germline V gene supplies CDR1 MDHEN and CDR2 SYDVKM. Counted from cysteine to phenylalanine, this CDR3 has 17 amino acids. The read is trimmed to its CDR3 DNA, 51 bases read in frame from base 1. The immunoSEQ Assay was used to sequence TCR beta CDR3 regions from DNA. The study's own analysis went as follows. To compute T cell density, TCR beta template counts were normalized to usable DNA, which was estimated by amplifying housekeeping genes. Richness was estimated with the preseqR package, extrapolating to 400,000 templates for PBMC samples and 120,000 templates for tissue samples. Clonality was taken to be one minus Pielou's evenness. To identify tissue-enriched TCRs, differential abundance testing was run on productive amino-acid clonotypes with a minimum total count of 5 and an alpha of 0.1. Repertoire overlap between compartments was quantified with the Jaccard Index and Morisita Overlap Index. GLIPH grouped TCR beta CDR3s together with public tetramer-defined viral CDR3s, and a viral motif had to include at least three viral sequences and show V-gene enrichment. Drawn from immuneACCESS, this table holds only the in-frame rearrangements with V and J called that TCRdb kept. Clones are partly lost; checked studies trace under half to an unresolved V gene and leave the rest unexplained. The DNA gave D and trimming, while V, J and clone size come from that table. For this sample there are 43,000 or so clones; roughly nine tenths appear just once. Roughly 10% of the sample lies in the top ten.

Study-level results and caveats: Because the study design was exploratory, TCR variables were selected using unadjusted p-values without false-discovery rate correction. Uninvolved tumor-adjacent lung showed the highest T cell clonality, higher than tumor, which suggests more focused antigenic responses in the uninvolved tumor-adjacent lung. Because multi-region tumor sequencing was not done, intratumor heterogeneity could not be ruled out. Longer overall survival was associated with higher T cell density in blood, whereas shorter survival was associated with higher clonality in adjacent lung. A median of around 50 of the top 100 tumor clones were detected in paired uninvolved adjacent lung, and about 29 of these tumor clones were also found among the top 100 clones of the paired uninvolved adjacent lung.

At diagnosis, peripheral blood, uninvolved tumor-adjacent lung and tumor were collected and stored as a combination of fresh-frozen and FFPE material. For TCR repertoire profiling, blood samples were analyzed in the form of peripheral blood mononuclear cells. This chain is built from TRBV28 and TRBJ1-1, with the D gene uncertain. This TCR came from a woman aged 35-75 years with stage II lung adenocarcinoma. The material sequenced was PBMCs, taken before any cancer treatment. The CDR3 protein: CASSSSRIGVTNTEAFF. The bases are TGTGCCAGCAGTTCCTCTCGGATCGGGGTGACGAACACTGAAGCTTTCTTT.